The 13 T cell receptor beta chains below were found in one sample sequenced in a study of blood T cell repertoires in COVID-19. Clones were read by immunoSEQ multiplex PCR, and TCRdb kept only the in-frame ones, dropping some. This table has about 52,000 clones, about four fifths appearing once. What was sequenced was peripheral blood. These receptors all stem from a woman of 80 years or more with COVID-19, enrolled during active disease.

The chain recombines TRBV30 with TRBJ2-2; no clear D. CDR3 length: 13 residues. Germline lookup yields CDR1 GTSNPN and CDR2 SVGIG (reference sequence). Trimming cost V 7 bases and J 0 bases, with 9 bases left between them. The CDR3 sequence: CAFLPSNTGELFF. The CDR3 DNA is TGTGCCTTCCTCCCCTCGAACACCGGGGAGCTGTTTTTT.

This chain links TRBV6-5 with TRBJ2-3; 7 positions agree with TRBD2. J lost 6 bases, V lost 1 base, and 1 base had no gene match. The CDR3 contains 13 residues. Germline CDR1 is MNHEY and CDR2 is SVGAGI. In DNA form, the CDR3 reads TGTGCCAGCAGTTACTGGCGGGAGGATACGCAGTATTTT. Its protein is CASSYWREDTQYF.

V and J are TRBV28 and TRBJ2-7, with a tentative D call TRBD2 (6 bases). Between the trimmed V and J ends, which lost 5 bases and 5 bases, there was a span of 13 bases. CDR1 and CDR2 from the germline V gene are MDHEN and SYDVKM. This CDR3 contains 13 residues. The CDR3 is CASSGGLRNEQYF. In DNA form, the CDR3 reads TGTGCCAGCAGTGGGGGACTTCGTAACGAGCAGTACTTC.

As DNA, the CDR3 is TGTGCCAGCAGCTTAGGCGGGAGGGGGGAGACCCAGTACTTC. Amino acid sequence: CASSLGGRGETQYF. The V call is TRBV7-3, the J call TRBJ2-5, with 9 bases matching TRBD2. Per the germline V gene, CDR1 is SGHTA and CDR2 is FQGTGA. J gave up 5 bases and V 2 bases, and 3 bases lay outside the gene matches. CDR3 length: 14 amino acids.

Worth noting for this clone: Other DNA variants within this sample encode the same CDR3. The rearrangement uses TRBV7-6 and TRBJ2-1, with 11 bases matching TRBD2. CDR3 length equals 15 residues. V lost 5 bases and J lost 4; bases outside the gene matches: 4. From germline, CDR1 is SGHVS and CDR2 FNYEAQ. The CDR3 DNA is TGTGCCAGCAGCCTAGGGACTAGCGGATACAATGAGCAGTTCTTC. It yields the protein CASSLGTSGYNEQFF.

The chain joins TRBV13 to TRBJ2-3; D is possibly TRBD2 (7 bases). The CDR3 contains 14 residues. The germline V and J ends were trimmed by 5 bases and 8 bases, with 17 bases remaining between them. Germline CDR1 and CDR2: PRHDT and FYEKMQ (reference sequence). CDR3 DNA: TGTGCCAGCAGCCCTGGGGGGGCCCAGGGTACGCAGTATTTT. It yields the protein CASSPGGAQGTQYF.

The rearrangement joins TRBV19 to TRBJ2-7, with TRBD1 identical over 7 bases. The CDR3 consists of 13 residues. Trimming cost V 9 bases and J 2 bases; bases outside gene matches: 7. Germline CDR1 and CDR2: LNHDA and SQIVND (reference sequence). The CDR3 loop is CASSRQGAYEQYF. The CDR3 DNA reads TGTGCCAGCAGCAGACAGGGAGCCTACGAGCAGTACTTC.

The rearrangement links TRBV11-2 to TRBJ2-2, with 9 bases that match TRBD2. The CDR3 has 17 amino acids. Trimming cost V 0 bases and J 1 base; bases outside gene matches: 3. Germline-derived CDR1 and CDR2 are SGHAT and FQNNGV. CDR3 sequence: CASSLDGTSWNTGELFF. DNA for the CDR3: TGTGCCAGCAGCTTAGACGGGACTAGCTGGAACACCGGGGAGCTGTTTTTT.

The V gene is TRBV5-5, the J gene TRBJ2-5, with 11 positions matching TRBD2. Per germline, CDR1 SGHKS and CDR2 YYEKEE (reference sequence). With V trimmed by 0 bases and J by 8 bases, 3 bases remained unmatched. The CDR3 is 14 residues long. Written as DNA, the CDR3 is TGTGCCAGCAGCTTGGTACTAGCGGGAGTCACCCAGTACTTC. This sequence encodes CASSLVLAGVTQYF.

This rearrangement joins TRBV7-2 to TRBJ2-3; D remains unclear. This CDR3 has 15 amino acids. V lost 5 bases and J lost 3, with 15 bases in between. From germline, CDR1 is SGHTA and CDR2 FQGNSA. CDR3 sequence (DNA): TGTGCCAGCAGCCCATATGTCGGTAGTACAGATACGCAGTATTTT. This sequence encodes CASSPYVGSTDTQYF.

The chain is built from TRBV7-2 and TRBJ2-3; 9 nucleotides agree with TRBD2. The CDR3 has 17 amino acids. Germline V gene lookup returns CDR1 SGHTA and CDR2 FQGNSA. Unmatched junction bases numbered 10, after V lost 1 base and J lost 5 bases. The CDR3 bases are TGTGCCAGCAGCTTAGGTGCGGGAGGGGGGTTCTTAGATACGCAGTATTTT. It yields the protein CASSLGAGGGFLDTQYF.

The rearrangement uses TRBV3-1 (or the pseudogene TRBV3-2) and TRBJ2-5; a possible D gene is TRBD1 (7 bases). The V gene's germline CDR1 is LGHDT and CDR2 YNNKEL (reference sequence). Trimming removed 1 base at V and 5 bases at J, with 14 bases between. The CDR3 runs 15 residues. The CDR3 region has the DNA TGTGCCAGCAGCCAAGGGAGGGGGCAGGGGGAGACCCAGTACTTC. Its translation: CASSQGRGQGETQYF.

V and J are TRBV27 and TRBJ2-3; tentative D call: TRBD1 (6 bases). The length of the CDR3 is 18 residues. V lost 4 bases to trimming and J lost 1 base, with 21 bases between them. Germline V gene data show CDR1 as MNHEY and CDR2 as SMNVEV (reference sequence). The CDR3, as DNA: TGTGCCAGCAGTTCAACCGCCAGGGGAACCCCCGGCACAGATACGCAGTATTTT. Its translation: CASSSTARGTPGTDTQYF.